This TCR beta chain emerged from a study of neurological immune-mediated disorders. Germline assignment: CDR1 SGHRS and CDR2 YFSETQ. The CDR3 has 15 residues. J lost 9 bases, V lost 3 bases, and 11 bases had no gene match. This clonotype came up many times. TCRdb processed the 5' RACE reads anew with MiXCR; each CDR3 protein has one entry. The repertoire holds more than 50,000 distinct CDR3 sequences, with about 3.2% as singletons. This receptor was identified in a woman in her sixties with multiple sclerosis. The J gene is TRBJ2-1, the V gene TRBV5-1; 8 nucleotides align to TRBD2. The source material was PBMCs. The DNA for the CDR3 is TGCGCCAGCAGCTCCCCGGGACTAGGAGGCGGTGAGCAGTTCTTC. It codes for CASSSPGLGGGEQFF.